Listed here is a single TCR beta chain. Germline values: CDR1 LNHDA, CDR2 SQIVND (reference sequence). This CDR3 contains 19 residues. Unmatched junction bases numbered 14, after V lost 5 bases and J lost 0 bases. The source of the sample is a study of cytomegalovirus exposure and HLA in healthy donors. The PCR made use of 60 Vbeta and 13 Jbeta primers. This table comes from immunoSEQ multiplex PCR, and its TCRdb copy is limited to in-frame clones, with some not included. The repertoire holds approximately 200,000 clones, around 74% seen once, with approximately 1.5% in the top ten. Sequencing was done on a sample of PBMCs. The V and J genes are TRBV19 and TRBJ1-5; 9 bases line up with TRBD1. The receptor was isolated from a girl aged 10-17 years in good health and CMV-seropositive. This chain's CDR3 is CASSLLHRDRAYSNQPQHF. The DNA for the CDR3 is TGTGCCAGTAGTCTTCTCCACCGGGACAGGGCATATAGCAATCAGCCCCAGCATTTT.